This T cell receptor (beta chain) derives from a study of blood T cell repertoires in COVID-19. Study at large: Sample material is recorded as cDNA or gDNA derived from T cells, B-cell-depleted T cells, or PBMCs.

Using immunoSEQ multiplex PCR, the repertoire was profiled, and TCRdb retains in-frame clones only, with some absent. The sample lists roughly 140,000 clones, about 90% occurring once. Recovered Cohort 3 donors showed two negative PCRs, clearance, or symptom resolution. CDR3 length equals 11 residues. V lost 6 bases and J 8 bases, leaving 10 bases between the germline ends. Germline V gives CDR1 SNHLY, CDR2 FYNNEI. The clonotype comes from a man between 60 and 75 years old who had recovered from COVID-19. The material sequenced was PBMCs or T cells enriched from blood (not recorded which). This rearrangement joins TRBV2 to TRBJ1-1; TRBD1 is a possible D gene (6 bases). CDR3 region: CASRQGPEAFF. The CDR3 region has the DNA TGTGCCAGCAGACAGGGTCCCGAAGCTTTCTTT.